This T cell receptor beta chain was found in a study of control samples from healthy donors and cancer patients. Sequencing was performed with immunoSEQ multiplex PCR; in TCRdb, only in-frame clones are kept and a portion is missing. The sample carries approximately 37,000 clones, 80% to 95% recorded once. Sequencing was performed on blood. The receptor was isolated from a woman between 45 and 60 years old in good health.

In DNA, the CDR3 is TGCGCCAGCCAACCAGGGAGTCATAATTCACCCCTCCACTTT. This translates into CASQPGSHNSPLHF. V and J are TRBV5-1 and TRBJ1-6, with a possible D match to TRBD1 (5 bases). CDR3 length: 14 residues. Between the trimmed V and J ends, which lost 7 bases and 5 bases, there was a span of 13 bases. Per the germline V gene, CDR1 is SGHRS and CDR2 is YFSETQ.